This entry lists 14 T cell receptor beta chains sequenced from one sample in a study of beta chain features in type 1 diabetes. As every portion of the isolated RNA was reverse transcribed, the sequencing read expressed TCRB transcripts. Repertoires were generated with immunoSEQ multiplex PCR, while TCRdb's copy carries only in-frame clones and drops some. The sample records over 500,000 clones, roughly 15% being singletons. Sequenced sample: naive CD4+ T cells from blood. The receptors were sampled from a man in his late teens or twenties in good health.

V usage is TRBV6-5 and J usage is TRBJ2-1; D call uncertain. V was shortened by 7 bases and J by 7 bases, with 8 bases between the two germline ends. Looked up from germline, CDR1 is MNHEY and CDR2 is SVGAGI. The CDR3 sequence is 11 residues long. The CDR3 loop reads CASTFSNEQFF. As DNA, the CDR3 is TGTGCCAGCACTTTTTCGAATGAGCAGTTCTTC.

The chain carries TRBV19 and TRBJ2-7, with TRBD1 as a possible D gene (6 bases). CDR3 size: 14 residues. Germline CDR1 reads LNHDA; CDR2 reads SQIVND (reference sequence). V was clipped by 4 bases and J by 2 bases, with 12 bases between them. The CDR3 region is CASSNRAPTYEQYF. In DNA form, the CDR3 reads TGTGCCAGTAGTAACAGGGCCCCCACCTACGAGCAGTACTTC.

This clone was picked up a small number of times. The chain links TRBV5-1 to TRBJ1-1; D unclear. This CDR3 is built from 15 residues. Germline V gene data show CDR1 as SGHRS and CDR2 as YFSETQ. Trimming removed 7 bases from V and 6 bases from J, with 22 bases in between. The chain's CDR3 is CASLPSPVSKAEAFF. As DNA, the CDR3 is TGCGCCAGCCTGCCATCTCCAGTCAGCAAAGCTGAAGCTTTCTTT.

This clone turned up a few times. The chain joins TRBV2 to TRBJ2-6; 7 nucleotides align to TRBD1. The CDR3 covers 14 residues. Germline V CDR1 and CDR2: SNHLY, FYNNEI. With V trimmed by 6 bases and J by 9 bases, 8 bases remained unmatched. The CDR3 DNA is TGTGCCAGCAGGGAGACAGGGATGGGCAACGTCCTGACTTTC. This translates into CASRETGMGNVLTF.

The chain employs TRBV7-9 and TRBJ1-6, with TRBD1 identical over 7 bases. The CDR3 is made up of 18 amino acids. The germline V gene has CDR1 SEHNR and CDR2 FQNEAQ (reference sequence). Trimming removed 3 bases from V and 1 base from J; junction bases left unmatched: 9. DNA of the CDR3: TGTGCCAGCAGCTTCGACACGACAGGGTGGTCCTATAATTCACCCCTCCACTTT. Encoded protein: CASSFDTTGWSYNSPLHF.

This clone was picked up a small number of times. The rearrangement links TRBV7-9 to TRBJ1-3, with D tentatively TRBD1 (5 bases). CDR1 and CDR2 from the germline V gene are SEHNR and FQNEAQ (reference sequence). V lost 3 bases, J lost 4 bases, and 7 bases lay in between. This CDR3 comprises 13 residues. The CDR3, as DNA: TGTGCCAGCAGCTTTCAGGGAGGAAACACCATATATTTT. Protein product: CASSFQGGNTIYF.

The J gene is TRBJ2-1, the V gene TRBV7-9, with a weak D call TRBD1 (5 bases). The CDR3 is 16 residues long. Per germline, CDR1 SEHNR and CDR2 FQNEAQ (reference sequence). Trimming took off 1 base at V and 8 bases at J, with 18 bases between the two ends. Here the CDR3 DNA reads TGTGCCAGCAGCTTAGGTCGGAGTGCCTGGGGCGATGAGCAGTTCTTC. Amino acids: CASSLGRSAWGDEQFF.

The rearrangement uses TRBV11-3 and TRBJ1-1, with D perhaps matching TRBD1 (5 bases). CDR1 and CDR2 (germline): SGHNT, YENEEA. The CDR3 has 13 residues. Trimming removed 3 bases from V and 2 bases from J, with 7 bases in between. The CDR3 bases are TGTGCCAGCAGCTTCGGGACTAACACTGAAGCTTTCTTT. This translates into CASSFGTNTEAFF.

This clone was recorded a few times. Other DNA sequences in the same sample also yield this CDR3. The chain carries TRBV7-9 and TRBJ1-5; 7 bases are shared with TRBD1. V lost 1 base, J lost 1 base, and 1 base stayed unmatched. Germline lookup yields CDR1 SEHNR and CDR2 FQNEAQ (reference sequence). CDR3 length equals 15 residues. The CDR3 sequence is CASSLGQGSNQPQHF. The DNA of the CDR3 is TGTGCCAGCAGCTTAGGACAGGGAAGCAATCAGCCCCAGCATTTT. The full variable domain, its missing parts supplied by reference TRBV7-9 and TRBJ1-5, is DTGVSQNPRHKITKRGQNVTFRCDPISEHNRLYWYRQTLGQGPEFLTYFQNEAQLEKSRLLSDRFSAERPKGSFSTLEIQRTEQGDSAMYLCASSLGQGSNQPQHFGDGTRLSIL.

V gene TRBV27 combines with J gene TRBJ1-2; unclear D gene. The CDR3 is made up of 12 amino acids. Trimming removed 5 bases from V and 7 bases from J, with 11 bases in between. Germline V CDR1 and CDR2: MNHEY, SMNVEV (reference sequence). This CDR3 reads CASSPQMGGYTF. CDR3 DNA sequence: TGTGCCAGCAGTCCCCAAATGGGTGGCTACACCTTC.

There are a few counts of this clone. The genes are TRBV4-3 and TRBJ2-3, with a possible D match to TRBD2 (7 bases). Germline-derived CDR1 and CDR2 are LGHNA and YSLEER. V lost 6 bases, J lost 4 bases, and 23 bases lay in between. This CDR3 region has 17 residues. The CDR3 region is CASSLYGAGEGADTQYF. Here the CDR3 DNA reads TGCGCCAGCAGTCTGTATGGTGCGGGAGAGGGGGCAGATACGCAGTATTTT.

This clone has just a few counts. The rearrangement uses TRBV6-1 and TRBJ1-2, with D perhaps TRBD1 (5 bases). Germline V gene lookup returns CDR1 MNHNS and CDR2 SASEGT. Trimming took off 6 bases at V and 3 bases at J, with 11 bases between the two ends. There are 13 residues in the CDR3. CDR3 coding DNA: TGTGCCAGCAGGACAGCGGAGTACTATGGCTACACCTTC. Translating it yields CASRTAEYYGYTF.

This clone was observed a handful of times. The chain couples TRBV30 to TRBJ1-3; D remains unclear. Germline V gene sequence: CDR1 GTSNPN, CDR2 SVGIG (reference sequence). Trimming removed 4 bases at V and 0 bases at J, with 7 bases between. The CDR3 length is 13 residues. CDR3 coding DNA: TGTGCCTGGATCACCCGCTCTGGAAACACCATATATTTT. Protein: CAWITRSGNTIYF.

The chain is built from TRBV9 and TRBJ2-3; D uncertain. Trimming pared 4 bases from V and 5 bases from J, leaving 17 bases between. This CDR3 has 15 amino acids. Germline V gene data show CDR1 as SGDLS and CDR2 as YYNGEE. The chain's CDR3 is CASSPRTKHIDTQYF. CDR3 DNA: TGTGCCAGCAGCCCCCGAACAAAGCATATAGATACGCAGTATTTT.